What follows are 4 T cell receptor beta chains derived from one specimen sequenced in a study of blood T cell repertoires in COVID-19. Sequenced by immunoSEQ multiplex PCR; TCRdb stores in-frame clones only, minus some. The data show roughly 400,000 clones, approximately 91% seen once. Sequencing was performed on PBMCs or T cells enriched from blood (not recorded which). These receptor sequences come from a woman between 40 and 50 years old with acute COVID-19.

This clone was seen a few times. The chain combines TRBV18 with TRBJ1-2, with D tentatively TRBD1 (5 bases). This CDR3 is built from 13 residues. Germline loops: CDR1 KGHSH, CDR2 LQKENI. V lost 7 bases and J lost 2, with 11 bases in between. The CDR3 DNA is TGTGCCAGCTTAGGGGCAGTGAACTATGGCTACACCTTC. This translates into CASLGAVNYGYTF.

In regard to this clone: Other DNA variants within this sample encode the same CDR3. This chain links TRBV3-1 (or the pseudogene TRBV3-2) with TRBJ1-2; D is unclear. The V gene lost 0 bases and the J gene lost 2 bases, with 7 bases spanning the gap. CDR3 length: 14 amino acids. Germline V lookup: CDR1 LGHDT, CDR2 YNNKEL (reference sequence). The CDR3 sequence: CASSQDPGNYGYTF. In nucleotides, the CDR3 is TGTGCCAGCAGCCAAGATCCGGGGAACTATGGCTACACCTTC.

The gene calls are TRBV27 and TRBJ2-3, with D possibly matching TRBD2 (6 bases). CDR3 size: 12 residues. Per germline, CDR1 MNHEY and CDR2 SMNVEV (reference sequence). The V and J ends lost 9 bases and 1 base respectively, with 8 bases between them. Here the CDR3 DNA reads TGTGCCAGAAGCGGGTGCACAGATACGCAGTATTTT. It yields the protein CARSGCTDTQYF.

The rearrangement joins TRBV2 to TRBJ1-1; tentatively, D is TRBD1 (5 bases). Germline V lookup: CDR1 SNHLY, CDR2 FYNNEI. The CDR3 has 14 residues. V was cut by 6 bases and J by 1 base, with 12 bases left in between. The CDR3, as DNA: TGTGCCAGCAGCCCCAATACAGGGAACACTGAAGCTTTCTTT. Encoded protein: CASSPNTGNTEAFF.